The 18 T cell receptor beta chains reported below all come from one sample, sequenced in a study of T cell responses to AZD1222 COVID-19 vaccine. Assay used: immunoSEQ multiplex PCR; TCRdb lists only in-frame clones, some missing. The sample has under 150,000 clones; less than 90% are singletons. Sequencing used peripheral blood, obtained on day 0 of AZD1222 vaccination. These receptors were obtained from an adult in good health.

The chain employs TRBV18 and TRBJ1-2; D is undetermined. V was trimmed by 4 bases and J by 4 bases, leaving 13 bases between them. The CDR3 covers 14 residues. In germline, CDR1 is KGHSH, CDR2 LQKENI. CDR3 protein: CASSRGALTYGYTF. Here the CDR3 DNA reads TGTGCCAGCTCACGAGGTGCCCTTACCTATGGCTACACCTTC.

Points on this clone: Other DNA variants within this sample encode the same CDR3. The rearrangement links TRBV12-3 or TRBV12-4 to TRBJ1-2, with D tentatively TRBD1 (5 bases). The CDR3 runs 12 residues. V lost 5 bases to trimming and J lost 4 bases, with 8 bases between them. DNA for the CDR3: TGTGCCAGCAGTGGGGGAACCTATGGCTACACCTTC. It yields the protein CASSGGTYGYTF.

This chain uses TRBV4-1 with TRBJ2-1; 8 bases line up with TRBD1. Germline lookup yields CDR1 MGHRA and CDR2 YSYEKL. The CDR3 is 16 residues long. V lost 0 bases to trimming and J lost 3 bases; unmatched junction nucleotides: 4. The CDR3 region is CASSQDRQGHYNEQFF. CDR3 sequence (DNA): TGCGCCAGCAGCCAAGATCGACAGGGGCACTACAATGAGCAGTTCTTC.

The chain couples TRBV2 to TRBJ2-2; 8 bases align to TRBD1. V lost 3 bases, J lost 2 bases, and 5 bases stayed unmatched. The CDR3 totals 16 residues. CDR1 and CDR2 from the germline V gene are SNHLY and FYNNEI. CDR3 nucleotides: TGTGCCAGCAGTGAGGAGACAGGGGTAAACACCGGGGAGCTGTTTTTT. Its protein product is CASSEETGVNTGELFF.

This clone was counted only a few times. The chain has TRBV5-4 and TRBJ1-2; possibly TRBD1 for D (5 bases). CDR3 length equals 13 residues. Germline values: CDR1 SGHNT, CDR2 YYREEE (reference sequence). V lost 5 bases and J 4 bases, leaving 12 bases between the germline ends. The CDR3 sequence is CASSSPGGYGYTF. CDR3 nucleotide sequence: TGTGCCAGCAGTTCGCCCGGGGGCTATGGCTACACCTTC.

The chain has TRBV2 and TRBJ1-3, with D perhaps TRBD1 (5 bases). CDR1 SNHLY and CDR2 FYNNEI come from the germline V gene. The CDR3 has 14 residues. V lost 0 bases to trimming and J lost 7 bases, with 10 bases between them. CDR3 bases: TGTGCCAGCAGTGAAGCTGGGGCAGGGAACACCATATATTTT. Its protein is CASSEAGAGNTIYF.

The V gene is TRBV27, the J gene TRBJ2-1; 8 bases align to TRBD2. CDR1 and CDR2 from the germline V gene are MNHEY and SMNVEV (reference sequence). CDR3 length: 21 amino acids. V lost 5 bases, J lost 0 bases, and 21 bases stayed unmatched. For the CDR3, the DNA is TGTGCCAGCAGTCCACTCCCCGGTTTTGTAGCGGGATTGAGCTCCTACAATGAGCAGTTCTTC. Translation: CASSPLPGFVAGLSSYNEQFF.

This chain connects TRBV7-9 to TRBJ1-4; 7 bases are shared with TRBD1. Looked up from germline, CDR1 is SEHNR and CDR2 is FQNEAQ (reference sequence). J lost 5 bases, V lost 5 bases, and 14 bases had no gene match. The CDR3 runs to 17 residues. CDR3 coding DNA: TGTGCCAGCAGCCCCCCAGGGGGGGGGCGCTACAATGAAAAACTGTTTTTT. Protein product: CASSPPGGGRYNEKLFF.

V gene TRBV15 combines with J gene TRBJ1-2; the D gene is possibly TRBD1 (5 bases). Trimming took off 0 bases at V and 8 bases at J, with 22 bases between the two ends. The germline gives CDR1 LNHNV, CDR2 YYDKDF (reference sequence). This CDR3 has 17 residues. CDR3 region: CATSREVGRAGGNGYTF. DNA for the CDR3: TGTGCCACCAGCAGAGAAGTGGGTCGAGCGGGGGGGAACGGCTACACCTTC. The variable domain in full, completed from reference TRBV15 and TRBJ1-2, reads DAMVIQNPRYQVTQFGKPVTLSCSQTLNHNVMYWYQQKSSQAPKLLFHYYDKDFNNEADTPDNFQSRRPNTSFCFLDIRSPGLGDTAMYLCATSREVGRAGGNGYTFGSGTRLTVV.

CDR3 amino acids: CASSLQGQYKAFF. The CDR3 DNA reads TGTGCCAGCAGTTTACAGGGGCAATACAAAGCTTTCTTT. The chain links TRBV12-3 or TRBV12-4 to TRBJ1-1, with D perhaps TRBD1 (6 bases). The CDR3 is made up of 13 amino acids. V was trimmed by 2 bases and J by 9 bases, leaving 13 bases between them.

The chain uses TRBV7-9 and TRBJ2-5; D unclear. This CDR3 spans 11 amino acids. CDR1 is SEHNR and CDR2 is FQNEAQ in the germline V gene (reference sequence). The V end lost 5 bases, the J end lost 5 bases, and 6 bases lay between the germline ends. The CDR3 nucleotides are TGTGCCAGCAGCCCAGTGGAGACCCAGTACTTC. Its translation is CASSPVETQYF.

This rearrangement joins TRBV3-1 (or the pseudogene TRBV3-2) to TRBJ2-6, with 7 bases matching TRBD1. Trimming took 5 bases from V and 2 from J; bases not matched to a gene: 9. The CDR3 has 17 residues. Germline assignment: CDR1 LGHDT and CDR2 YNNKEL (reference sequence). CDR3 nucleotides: TGTGCCAGCAGCGCTTCAGGGACAGTGCCTGGGGCCAACGTCCTGACTTTC. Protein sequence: CASSASGTVPGANVLTF.

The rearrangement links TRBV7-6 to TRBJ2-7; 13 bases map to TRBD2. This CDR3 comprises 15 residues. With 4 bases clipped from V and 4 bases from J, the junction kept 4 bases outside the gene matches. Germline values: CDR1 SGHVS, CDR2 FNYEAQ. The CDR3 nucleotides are TGTGCCAGCAGCTCTACTAGCGGGGGGGATTACGAGCAGTACTTC. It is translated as CASSSTSGGDYEQYF.

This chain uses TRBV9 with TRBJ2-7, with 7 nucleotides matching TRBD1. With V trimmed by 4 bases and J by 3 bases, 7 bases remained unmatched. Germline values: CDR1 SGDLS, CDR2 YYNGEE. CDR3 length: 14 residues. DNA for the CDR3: TGTGCCAGCAGCTACCGGGACAGAGACTACGAGCAGTACTTC. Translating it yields CASSYRDRDYEQYF.

This chain's CDR3 is CASTITGTDSYEQYF. CDR3 DNA: TGTGCCAGCACAATAACCGGGACGGACTCCTACGAGCAGTACTTC. This chain links TRBV28 with TRBJ2-7; D is perhaps TRBD1 or TRBD2 (5 bases each). Germline values: CDR1 MDHEN, CDR2 SYDVKM. V was clipped by 7 bases and J by 0 bases, with 16 bases between them. The CDR3 covers 15 residues.

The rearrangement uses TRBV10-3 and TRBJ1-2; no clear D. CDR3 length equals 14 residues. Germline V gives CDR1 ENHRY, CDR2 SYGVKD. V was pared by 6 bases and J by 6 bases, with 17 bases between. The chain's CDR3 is CAIRPTGPDNGYTF. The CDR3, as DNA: TGTGCCATCAGACCGACTGGGCCGGATAATGGCTACACCTTC.

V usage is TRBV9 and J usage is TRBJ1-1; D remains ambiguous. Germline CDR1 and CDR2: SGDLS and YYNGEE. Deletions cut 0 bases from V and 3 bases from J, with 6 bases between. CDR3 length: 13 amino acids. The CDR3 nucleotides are TGTGCCAGCAGCGTAGCAGGATACACTGAAGCTTTCTTT. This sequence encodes CASSVAGYTEAFF.

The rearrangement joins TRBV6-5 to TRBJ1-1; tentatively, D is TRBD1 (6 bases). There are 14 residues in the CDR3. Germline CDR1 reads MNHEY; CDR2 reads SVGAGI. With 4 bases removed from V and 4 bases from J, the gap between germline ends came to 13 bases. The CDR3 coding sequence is TGTGCCAGCAGTTTTAATGAGGGGGGCACTGAAGCTTTCTTT. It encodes CASSFNEGGTEAFF.